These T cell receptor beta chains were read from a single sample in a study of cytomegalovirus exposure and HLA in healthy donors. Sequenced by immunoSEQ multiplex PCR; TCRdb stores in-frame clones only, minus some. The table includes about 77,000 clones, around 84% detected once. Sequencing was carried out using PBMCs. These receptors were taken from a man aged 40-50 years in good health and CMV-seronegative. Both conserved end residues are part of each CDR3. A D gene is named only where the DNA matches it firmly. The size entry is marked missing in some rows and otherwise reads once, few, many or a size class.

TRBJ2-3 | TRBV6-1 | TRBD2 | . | CASSERLAGGPDTQYF | TGTGCCAGCAGTGAAAGACTAGCGGGAGGGCCAGATACGCAGTATTTT
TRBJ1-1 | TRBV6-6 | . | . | CASSYELTTEAFF | TGTGCCAGCAGTTACGAGCTGACAACTGAAGCTTTCTTT
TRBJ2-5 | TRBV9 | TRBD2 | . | CASSGGVSSGRPETQYF | TGTGCCAGCAGCGGAGGGGTCTCTAGCGGGAGACCAGAGACCCAGTACTTC
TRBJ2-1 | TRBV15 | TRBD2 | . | CATSKRYRLAGAGEQFF | TGTGCCACCAGCAAGAGATATAGACTAGCGGGAGCCGGGGAGCAGTTCTTC
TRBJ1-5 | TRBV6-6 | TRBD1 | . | CATNLQGAWNQPQHF | TGTGCCACCAATCTGCAGGGGGCGTGGAATCAGCCCCAGCATTTT
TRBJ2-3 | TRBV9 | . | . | CASSWEGAPQDTQYF | TGTGCCAGCAGCTGGGAAGGGGCCCCCCAGGATACGCAGTATTTT
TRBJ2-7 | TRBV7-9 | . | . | CASSLGAVSSYEQYF | TGTGCCAGCAGCTTAGGTGCGGTAAGCTCCTACGAGCAGTACTTC
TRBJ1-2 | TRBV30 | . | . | CAWSVPGYGYTF | TGTGCCTGGAGTGTACCGGGGTATGGCTACACCTTC
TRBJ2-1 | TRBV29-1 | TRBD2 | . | CSVEDSTSGSRYNEQFF | TGCAGCGTTGAAGATTCGACTAGCGGGAGTCGCTACAATGAGCAGTTCTTC
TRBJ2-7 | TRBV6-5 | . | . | CASSYTGYEQYF | TGTGCCAGCAGTTACACGGGATACGAGCAGTACTTC
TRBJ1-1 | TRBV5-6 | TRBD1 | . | CASSRQGRTEAFF | TGTGCCAGCAGCCGACAGGGAAGGACTGAAGCTTTCTTT
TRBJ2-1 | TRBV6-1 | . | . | CASSGVALPDNEQFF | TGTGCCAGCAGTGGAGTAGCCCTCCCGGACAATGAGCAGTTCTTC
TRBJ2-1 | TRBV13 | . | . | CASSPGSNLNEQFF | TGTGCCAGCAGCCCAGGGTCCAACCTGAATGAGCAGTTCTTC
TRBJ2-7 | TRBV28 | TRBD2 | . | CALKGTSGNEQYF | TGTGCCCTTAAGGGGACTAGCGGGAACGAGCAGTACTTC
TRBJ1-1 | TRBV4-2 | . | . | CASSQEERASAEAFF | TGTGCCAGCAGCCAAGAGGAGAGGGCTTCTGCTGAAGCTTTCTTT
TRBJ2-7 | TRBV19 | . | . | CASSSSTGSYEQYF | TGTGCCAGTAGTTCTAGTACAGGGAGCTACGAGCAGTACTTC
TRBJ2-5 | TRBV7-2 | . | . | CASSLDRPAPYTGTQYF | TGTGCCAGCAGCTTAGATAGGCCTGCTCCCTATACAGGGACCCAGTACTTC
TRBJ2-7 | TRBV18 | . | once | CASSPGRGRGDEQYF | TGTGCCAGCTCACCCGGGCGGGGCAGGGGGGACGAGCAGTACTTC
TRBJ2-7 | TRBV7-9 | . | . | CASRTEGIGYEQYF | TGTGCCAGCAGAACTGAGGGAATTGGATACGAGCAGTACTTC
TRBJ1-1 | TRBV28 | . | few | CASRYRRNTEAFF | TGTGCCAGCAGGTACCGCAGGAACACTGAAGCTTTCTTT
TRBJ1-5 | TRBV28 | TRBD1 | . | CASRSGGNGNQPQHF | TGTGCCAGCAGATCAGGGGGAAACGGCAATCAGCCCCAGCATTTT
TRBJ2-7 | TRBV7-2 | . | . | CASSFKTDSSYEQYF | TGTGCCAGCAGCTTTAAGACAGATTCCAGTTACGAGCAGTACTTC
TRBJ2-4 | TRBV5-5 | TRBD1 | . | CASRPRDRDLAKNIQYF | TGTGCCAGCAGGCCCCGGGACAGAGACCTAGCCAAAAACATTCAGTACTTC
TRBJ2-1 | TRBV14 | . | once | CASSQRQVPNEQFF | TGTGCCAGCAGCCAGCGACAGGTTCCCAATGAGCAGTTCTTC
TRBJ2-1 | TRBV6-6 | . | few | CASSYFGDYSYNEQFF | TGTGCCAGCAGTTACTTTGGCGACTACTCCTACAATGAGCAGTTCTTC
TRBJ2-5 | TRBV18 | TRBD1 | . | CASSLDRGEETQYF | TGTGCCAGCTCACTGGACAGGGGAGAAGAGACCCAGTACTTC
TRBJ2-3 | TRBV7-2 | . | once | CASSLNRARREDTQYF | TGTGCCAGCAGCTTAAACAGAGCCCGGCGGGAAGATACGCAGTATTTT
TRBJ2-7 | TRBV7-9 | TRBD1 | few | CASSRTDRVYEQYF | TGTGCCAGCAGCCGGACGGACAGGGTCTACGAGCAGTACTTC
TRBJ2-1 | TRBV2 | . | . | CASSVRDSGNNEQFF | TGTGCCAGCAGCGTCCGGGACTCGGGGAACAATGAGCAGTTCTTC
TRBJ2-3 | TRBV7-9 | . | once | CASSYNSGQTDTQYF | TGTGCCAGCAGCTACAACAGTGGTCAGACAGATACGCAGTATTTT
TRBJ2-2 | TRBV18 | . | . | CASSPRTGELFF | TGTGCCAGCTCACCGCGGACCGGGGAGCTGTTTTTT
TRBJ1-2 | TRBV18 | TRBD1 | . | CASSLVRDSYGYTF | TGTGCCAGCTCACTCGTCCGGGACAGCTATGGCTACACCTTC
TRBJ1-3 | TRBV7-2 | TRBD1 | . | CASSITGVSGNTIYF | TGTGCCAGCAGCATTACAGGGGTATCTGGAAACACCATATATTTT
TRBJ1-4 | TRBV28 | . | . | CASSLGGGRGTNEKLFF | TGTGCCAGCAGTTTAGGGGGAGGGCGGGGAACTAATGAAAAACTGTTTTTT
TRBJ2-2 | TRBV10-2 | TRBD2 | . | CASSDWREGTIDTGELFF | TGCGCCAGCAGTGATTGGCGGGAGGGCACTATCGACACCGGGGAGCTGTTTTTT
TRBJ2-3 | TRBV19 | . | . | CASSTNSRNTDTQYF | TGTGCCAGTAGTACCAACTCGCGGAACACAGATACGCAGTATTTT
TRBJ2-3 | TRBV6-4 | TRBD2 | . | CASSDSRGSVDTQYF | TGTGCCAGCAGTGACTCCCGCGGGAGTGTCGATACGCAGTATTTT
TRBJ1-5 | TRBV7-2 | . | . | CASSLSGEVHQPQHF | TGTGCCAGCAGCCTCTCGGGGGAGGTACATCAGCCCCAGCATTTT
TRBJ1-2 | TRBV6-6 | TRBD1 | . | CASSKTTGTDYGYTF | TGTGCCAGCAGTAAAACGACAGGGACGGACTATGGCTACACCTTC
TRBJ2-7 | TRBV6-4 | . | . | CASSLNGEYDEQYF | TGTGCCAGCAGTCTAAATGGGGAGTATGATGAGCAGTACTTC
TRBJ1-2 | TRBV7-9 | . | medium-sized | CASSSPGGGANGYTF | TGTGCCAGCAGCTCCCCCGGTGGGGGGGCGAATGGCTACACCTTC
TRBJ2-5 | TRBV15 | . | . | CATSRDFRETQYF | TGTGCCACCAGCAGAGATTTTCGGGAGACCCAGTACTTC
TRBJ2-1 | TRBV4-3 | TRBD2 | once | CASSQVARVAGGGSYNEQFF | TGCGCCAGCAGCCAAGTCGCCCGGGTGGCTGGGGGGGGCTCCTACAATGAGCAGTTCTTC
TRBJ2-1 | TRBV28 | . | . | CASSLVQGPRNEQFF | TGTGCCAGCAGTTTAGTGCAGGGGCCTAGAAATGAGCAGTTCTTC